This paragraph reports one T cell receptor (beta chain). This clone was detected once. The antigen this receptor binds is unknown. No base-level quality is on record; no much larger clone is a single base apart. This sample is part of a study of cytomegalovirus exposure and HLA in healthy donors (TCRdb year 2017). Study-wide context: An earlier analysis of some 620 of the donors reported 250 to 300 Gb of sequence data and some 110 million unique TCR beta sequences obtained from about 179 million T cells. The study combined high-throughput TCR immunosequencing, statistical association of individual TCRs with disease status, and machine learning to predict cytomegalovirus infection status. Roughly five DR-DQ haplotypes were handled as single units for association and clustering, since linkage in the cohort was strong. Rather than drawing on any new phenotypic data, the later analysis identified candidate immune exposures from TCR beta sequences and the way those sequences occurred across donors. A separate validation cohort of about 110 different subjects was used in addition to the 666-subject first cohort. Donor age, sex, ethnicity and CMV serostatus were collected together with the repertoire data. The study aimed to test whether cataloging public T cell receptors could reveal signatures of past pathogen exposure. Among the roughly 430 genotyped donors, 81% belonged to the genetic ancestry cluster associated with self-reported Caucasian donors. An earlier analysis of around 580 of the donors used high-throughput TCR beta sequencing to judge whether each TCR beta V gene segment behaved as functional or pseudogenic. The T cell repertoires of 550 to 850 subjects were profiled by immunosequencing and related to cytomegalovirus serostatus. On average, roughly 250,000 unique TCR beta nucleotide sequences were sequenced per donor among some 430 genotyped donors of the cohort, with approximately 18% of those sequences being non-productive. Every repertoire in the discovery cohort had been generated on one and the same sequencing platform. The number of donors typed differed by locus, with about 629-630 for A, B, C, DRB1 and DQB1, 522 for DQA1, approximately 570 for DPA1, and 472 for DPB1. Roughly 310 gigabases of sequencing data and some 85 million unique TCR sequences were included in an early release covering under 650 HLA-typed donors. A later analysis re-analyzed previously published TCR beta repertoires from approximately 670 donors and added high-resolution HLA genotyping to study TCR occurrence patterns. A later genetic analysis took genome-wide SNP genotypes for about 65% of the roughly 670 donors and used that subset as a discovery cohort. Both class I and class II loci were covered by HLA typing, at four-digit resolution.

What the research found in general, with its limitations: While some public TCRs were present in many individuals, most TCR sequences turned up only very rarely across donors. In both the original and validation cohorts, the classifier was reported to diagnose cytomegalovirus status with high specificity and sensitivity. At a false discovery rate of 0.05, a later analysis linked roughly 17,000 TCR beta sequences to specific HLA alleles. Because the 87-base-pair reads could not distinguish some IMGT-functional V segments, including TRBV6-2 and TRBV6-3, those segments were excluded. For the cohort, immune exposure information was limited to CMV serostatus. A few of the identified cytomegalovirus-associated TCR beta chains were confirmed in vitro to be specific for cytomegalovirus antigens. Because counts were too low, roughly 18 rarely observed V segments, including chromosome 9 orphons, were left out of the earlier analysis of 587 of the donors. The cohort was sequenced for TCR beta chains only, and without alpha or paired-chain data the features that could be detected were limited. A later analysis found that HLA-associated TCR beta chains were more clonally expanded and had lower generation probabilities than equally common non-associated chains. An earlier analysis of 587 of the donors showed that most TCR beta V segments appeared in productive rearrangements either about 87% or about 30% of the time, which broadly matched IMGT annotations. Most CMV-associated TCR beta chains appeared to be HLA-restricted in a later analysis, and the HLA associations seemed to be driven largely by CMV exposure. A further reported finding was that TCR beta sequences accurately predicted the HLA-A and HLA-B alleles for most subjects in the first cohort. When HLA alleles, especially DR and DQ, strongly co-occurred, attributing TCR associations to individual alleles was difficult. Compared with the 666-donor mean, donors in an Asian-associated ancestry cluster had fewer N-insertions in productive TCRs, according to a later genetic analysis. A group of highly shared sequence variants was considered likely to be a technical artifact of the sequencing pipeline. The study listed 150 to 200 TCR beta chains as associated with cytomegalovirus. Roughly uniform sequencing depth across donors was assumed in presence/absence analyses, although this assumption may not hold. Correlated functional status among segregating V segments might be attributable to linkage disequilibrium, but an unknown experimental factor could not be ruled out. An association between a missense DCLRE1C variant and V-gene and J-gene trimming of TCR beta chains was found in a later genetic analysis and replicated in an independent cohort. The authors suggested that the approach could potentially be generalized to other disease states and immunological phenotypes. HLA typing was unavailable for some donors at each locus, so association tests used only the typed subset. In a later analysis, TCR association rates were found to vary across HLA loci, with the most associated TCRs seen for DRB1 alleles and the fewest for HLA-C alleles. In a later analysis, several top co-occurrence clusters were reported to appear linked to parvovirus B19, influenza, CMV and Epstein-Barr virus.

The cohort comprised more than 550 healthy bone marrow donors. All cohort members were sampled while nominally healthy, although unrecorded immune exposures were likely present. The donor was CMV seronegative and was included in the group of about 350 seronegative cohort members. Every donor gave a peripheral blood sample, and the peripheral blood mononuclear cells from that sample were used for TCR beta sequencing. The Qiagen DNeasy Blood Extraction Kit was used to extract genomic DNA from the blood cell samples. The germline V gene encodes CDR1 LNHNV and CDR2 YYDKDF (reference sequence). V loses 1 base, J loses 0 bases, and the germline ends lie 6 bases apart. The CDR3 numbers 14 residues from cysteine through phenylalanine. Of all the DNA, just the CDR3 is kept, 42 bases in frame from base 1. Library preparation was by the immunoSEQ multiplex PCR assay. For the multiplex PCR, a mixture combining 60 forward primers for TCR Vbeta segments and 13 reverse primers for TCR Jbeta segments was used. Amplification of the CDR3 region of rearranged TCR beta genes was performed with a multiplex PCR assay on genomic DNA. Amplified TCR beta libraries were sequenced as 87-base-pair reads on the Illumina HiSeq System. As for the original processing: A later analysis counted approximately 76 million unique TCR beta chains across the 640 or so repertoires, and around 9.9 million of these chains were shared by at least two donors. Raw reads were error-corrected and collapsed into unique sequences with a nearest-neighbor algorithm that merged closely related sequences to remove PCR and sequencing errors. To assign V, D and J gene segments, CDR3 sequences were aligned to IMGT reference sequences. For a sequence to be retained, a match of at least six nucleotides to both a V gene segment and a J gene segment was required. Rearrangements were called productive when the CDR3 lacked stop codons and stayed in frame with V and J; all others were non-productive. Following IMGT convention, CDR3 was defined as the stretch from the second conserved V-encoded cysteine to the conserved J-encoded phenylalanine. The earlier analysis of about 570 of the donors excluded any sequence lacking an unambiguous match to a single V gene segment. In an earlier analysis of 587 of the donors, a V segment was called functional when productive rearrangements were above 56.7%, and segregating when the standard deviation between donors exceeded 5%. A statistical classification framework was built to diagnose cytomegalovirus status from the catalog of TCR beta chain sequences. In a later analysis, TCR nucleotide sequences were compared against IMGT/GENE-DB human TR gene sequences so that V and J genes could be assigned. The TCRdist pipeline was used in a later analysis to assign CDR3 sequences and most-parsimonious VDJ recombination scenarios. A later analysis defined each TCR beta chain by its CDR3 amino acid sequence plus V-gene family, and excluded reads lacking a unique V-gene family. A later analysis removed 500 to 600 highly shared, low-generation-probability nucleotide sequences to deal with suspected cross-contamination and a sequencing artifact. For each public chain, a later analysis derived a clonal expansion index from normalized ranks of inferred template counts within each repertoire. A later analysis computed generation probabilities with a VDJ recombination model fitted to out-of-frame rearrangements, and checked the results against IGoR. In a later analysis, TCR-TCR, TCR-HLA and TCR-CMV co-occurrence was scored with hypergeometric tests, and a repertoire-size bias correction was applied to TCR pairs. In a later analysis, false discovery rates were estimated by permuting HLA or CMV assignments 20 times. In a later analysis, co-occurring TCRs were grouped using DBSCAN, and TCRdist sequence similarity was added for clustering within HLA-allele-positive subsets. For co-occurrence clustering, repertoires with fewer than 30,000 or more than 120,000 public chains were excluded, along with a handful of repertoires with anomalous nucleotide sharing. Entries here come from immuneACCESS through TCRdb and include only in-frame sequences with V and J called. Some clones fail to appear in such tables; in the studies checked, an unresolved V gene covers under half of the shortfall, and the cause of the remainder is unknown. V and J calls and clone size come straight from that table; D and trimming were deduced from the DNA. In all, the sample holds under 200,000 clones, and around three quarters of those were seen once. Roughly 1.6% of the sample goes to the ten largest clones.

Sample: PBMCs. The V gene is TRBV15 and the J gene is TRBJ2-5; D gene: possibly TRBD2, on 5 matching bases. The source is a man aged 35 to 55 in good health and CMV-seronegative. CDR3 sequence: CATSRAGYQETQYF. At the DNA level, the sequence is TGTGCCACCAGCAGAGCGGGGTACCAAGAGACCCAGTACTTC.